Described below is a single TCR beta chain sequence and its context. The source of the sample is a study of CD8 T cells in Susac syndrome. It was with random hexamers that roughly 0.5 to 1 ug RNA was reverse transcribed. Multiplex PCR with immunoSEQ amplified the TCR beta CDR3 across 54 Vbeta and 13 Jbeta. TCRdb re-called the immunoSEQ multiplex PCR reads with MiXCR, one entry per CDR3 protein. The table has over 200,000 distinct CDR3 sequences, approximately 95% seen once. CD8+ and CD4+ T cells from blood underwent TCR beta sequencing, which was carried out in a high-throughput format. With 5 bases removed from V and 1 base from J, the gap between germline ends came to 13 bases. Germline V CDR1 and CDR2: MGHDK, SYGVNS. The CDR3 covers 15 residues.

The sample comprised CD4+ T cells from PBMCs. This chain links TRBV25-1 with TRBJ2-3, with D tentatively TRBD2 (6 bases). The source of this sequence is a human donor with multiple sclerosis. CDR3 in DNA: TGTGCCAGCAGTCGGGGAGGCGGGGGCACAGATACGCAGTATTTT. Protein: CASSRGGGGTDTQYF.